The 15 T cell receptor beta chains given below trace back to one sample, sequenced in a study of blood T cell repertoires in COVID-19 (TCRdb year 2020). Libraries came from the immunoSEQ multiplex PCR assay. What TCRdb holds here is the immuneACCESS table cut down to in-frame rearrangements. Part of the clones is not present; checked against another copy, under half of the missing clones reflect an unresolved V gene, and the others are unexplained. This sample lists about 400,000 clones; around nine tenths were detected once. The leading ten clones occupy 1.5% to 2% of the sample. Sequencing was carried out using PBMCs or T cells enriched from blood (not recorded which). These receptors all stem from a woman between 18 and 30 years old with acute COVID-19.

This chain uses TRBV12-3 or TRBV12-4 with TRBJ2-7; D unresolved. V was cut by 1 base and J by 6 bases, with 7 bases left in between. The CDR3 has 12 amino acids. CDR3 bases: TGTGCCAGCAGTTTAGTTGGGCGCGAGCAGTACTTC. Translation gives CASSLVGREQYF.

This clone was seen only once. The genes are TRBV27 and TRBJ2-3; 8 bases line up with TRBD2. The trim removed 7 bases at V and 2 bases at J, leaving 5 bases unmatched. CDR1 and CDR2 from the germline V gene are MNHEY and SMNVEV (reference sequence). The CDR3 extends over 14 amino acids. CDR3 sequence (DNA): TGTGCCAGCAACGAAGCGGGAGCCACAGATACGCAGTATTTT. It translates to CASNEAGATDTQYF.

V usage is TRBV10-3 and J usage is TRBJ1-2; D is undetermined. V was trimmed by 2 bases and J by 2 bases, leaving 6 bases between them. The germline V gene has CDR1 ENHRY and CDR2 SYGVKD. This CDR3 contains 13 residues. The CDR3 spells CAISESRNYGYTF. The DNA of the CDR3 is TGTGCCATCAGTGAGAGCAGGAACTATGGCTACACCTTC.

This chain's CDR3 is CASTDLMGQTNTGELFF. The DNA of the CDR3 is TGTGCCAGCACCGATCTTATGGGACAGACGAACACCGGGGAGCTGTTTTTT. The chain joins TRBV28 to TRBJ2-2; 7 bases line up with TRBD1. From germline, CDR1 is MDHEN and CDR2 SYDVKM. Trimming took 7 bases from V and 0 from J; bases not matched to a gene: 11. The CDR3 is made up of 17 amino acids. Variable domain in full (rest from reference TRBV28 and TRBJ2-2): DVKVTQSSRYLVKRTGEKVFLECVQDMDHENMFWYRQDPGLGLRLIYFSYDVKMKEKGDIPEGYSVSREKKERFSLILESASTNQTSMYLCASTDLMGQTNTGELFFGEGSRLTVL.

The rearrangement links TRBV3-1 (or the pseudogene TRBV3-2) to TRBJ1-6; 7 bases are a match to TRBD1. Trimming at V came to 3 bases and at J to 7 bases, leaving 0 bases not matched to a gene. This CDR3 has 13 amino acids. Germline V gives CDR1 LGHDT, CDR2 YNNKEL (reference sequence). Here the CDR3 reads CASSQGQNSPLHF. DNA for the CDR3: TGTGCCAGCAGCCAGGGACAGAATTCACCCCTCCACTTT.

V is TRBV10-2 and J is TRBJ2-7, with D hard to call. The V gene's germline CDR1 is WSHSY and CDR2 SAAADI. The CDR3 covers 12 residues. Trimming took 1 base from V and 4 from J, leaving 5 bases between them. The CDR3 nucleotides are TGCGCCAGCAGTGAGTTCTTATACGAGCAGTACTTC. It translates to CASSEFLYEQYF.

Only a few counts were recorded for this clone. The chain links TRBV30 to TRBJ1-1; D unresolved. This CDR3 has 10 residues. Germline lookup yields CDR1 GTSNPN and CDR2 SVGIG (reference sequence). CDR3 sequence: CALGTVEAFF. CDR3 nucleotides: TGTGCTTTAGGCACAGTTGAAGCTTTCTTT.

The chain links TRBV5-1 to TRBJ2-5; 10 bases fit TRBD1. CDR3 length: 16 amino acids. J was trimmed by 6 bases and V by 4 bases; bases with no gene match: 12. CDR1 and CDR2 (germline): SGHRS, YFSETQ. CDR3 protein: CASSTGTGERRKTQYF. CDR3 DNA: TGCGCCAGCAGCACGGGGACAGGGGAGAGGAGAAAGACCCAGTACTTC.

V gene TRBV20-1 combines with J gene TRBJ1-4; no clear D gene. Deletions cut 3 bases from V and 14 bases from J, with 16 bases between. This CDR3 contains 12 residues. From germline, CDR1 is DFQATT and CDR2 SNEGSKA (reference sequence). CDR3 residues: CSASMSSRELFF. The CDR3 DNA follows: TGCAGTGCTAGTATGAGTTCTCGAGAGCTGTTTTTT.

CDR3 bases: TGTGCCAGCAGCCCTCGGGCTAGCGGGACTCAACTAGCCAAAAACATTCAGTACTTC. Translation gives CASSPRASGTQLAKNIQYF. The chain combines TRBV7-9 with TRBJ2-4; 9 bases line up with TRBD2. Trimming took 5 bases from V and 0 from J; bases not matched to a gene: 14. The CDR3 extends over 19 amino acids. Per germline, CDR1 SEHNR and CDR2 FQNEAQ (reference sequence). The whole variable domain, remainder taken from reference TRBV7-9 and TRBJ2-4, is DTGVSQNPRHKITKRGQNVTFRCDPISEHNRLYWYRQTLGQGPEFLTYFQNEAQLEKSRLLSDRFSAERPKGSFSTLEIQRTEQGDSAMYLCASSPRASGTQLAKNIQYFGAGTRLSVL.

The J gene is TRBJ1-1, the V gene TRBV19, with D possibly matching TRBD1 (5 bases). The CDR3 sequence is 15 residues long. Trimming took 1 base from V and 1 from J, leaving 10 bases between them. Germline V gene sequence: CDR1 LNHDA, CDR2 SQIVND (reference sequence). CDR3 nucleotide sequence: TGTGCCAGTAGTATAGCCAGAGACAGGAACACTGAAGCTTTCTTT. This sequence encodes CASSIARDRNTEAFF.

The chain links TRBV9 to TRBJ2-7; D may be TRBD2 (5 bases). From germline, CDR1 is SGDLS and CDR2 YYNGEE. The CDR3 runs 15 residues. Trimming shortened V by 4 bases and J by 0 bases, and 14 bases separated the two germline ends. The chain's CDR3 is CASSRGTRISYEQYF. Here the CDR3 DNA reads TGTGCCAGCAGCCGTGGTACTAGAATCTCCTACGAGCAGTACTTC.

This clone was observed once. The genes are TRBV9 and TRBJ2-1; 8 bases are shared with TRBD2. The germline V gene encodes CDR1 SGDLS and CDR2 YYNGEE. The ends lost 3 bases at V and 6 bases at J; junction bases unmatched: 14. This CDR3 has 17 residues. The CDR3 sequence is CASSAFSRTSSGNEQFF. In DNA form, the CDR3 reads TGTGCCAGCAGCGCATTCTCCCGGACTAGCTCTGGCAATGAGCAGTTCTTC. The full variable domain, its missing parts supplied by reference TRBV9 and TRBJ2-1, is DSGVTQTPKHLITATGQRVTLRCSPRSGDLSVYWYQQSLDQGLQFLIQYYNGEERAKGNILERFSAQQFPDLHSELNLSSLELGDSALYFCASSAFSRTSSGNEQFFGPGTRLTVL.

V gene TRBV5-5 combines with J gene TRBJ1-2; weak D call: TRBD1 (6 bases). The CDR3 is 14 amino acids. The V end lost 4 bases, the J end lost 2 bases, and 12 bases lay between the germline ends. CDR1 is SGHKS and CDR2 is YYEKEE in the germline V gene (reference sequence). The CDR3 is CASSHLGQNYGYTF. The CDR3, as DNA: TGTGCCAGCAGCCATCTAGGACAGAACTATGGCTACACCTTC.

The rearrangement joins TRBV7-9 to TRBJ1-1; 7 positions match TRBD1. J gave up 2 bases and V 5 bases, and 8 bases lay outside the gene matches. Germline values: CDR1 SEHNR, CDR2 FQNEAQ (reference sequence). The CDR3 loop spans 15 amino acids. CDR3 sequence reads: CASSIPGGVNTEAFF. The CDR3 DNA follows: TGTGCCAGCAGCATTCCAGGGGGTGTTAACACTGAAGCTTTCTTT.